This entry concerns a single T cell receptor beta chain. The record originates from a study of control samples from healthy donors and cancer patients. Method: immunoSEQ multiplex PCR; TCRdb's copy keeps in-frame clones and lacks some. The sample records about 120,000 clones, roughly 90% being singletons. CDR1 is WSHSY, CDR2 SAAADI, per germline. This CDR3 has 15 amino acids. Germline trimming cut 5 bases from V and 4 bases from J; bases unmatched to any gene: 9. The TCR sequence derives from a man in his forties or fifties in good health. Sample: blood. This rearrangement joins TRBV10-2 to TRBJ2-7, with 9 bases aligning to TRBD1. The CDR3 reads CASSPGQGLLYEQYF. DNA for the CDR3: TGCGCCAGCAGTCCGGGACAGGGATTATTATACGAGCAGTACTTC.